These 2 T cell receptor beta chains came from one sample sequenced in a study of cytomegalovirus exposure and HLA in healthy donors. The PCR made use of 60 Vbeta and 13 Jbeta primers. Using immunoSEQ multiplex PCR, the repertoire was profiled, and TCRdb retains in-frame clones only, with some absent. This repertoire shows 250,000 to 350,000 clones, 86% found once; its top ten account for 3.5% to 4.5%. Sample: PBMCs. The source is a man aged 40-49 years in good health and CMV-seropositive.

This clone appeared a few times. CDR3 nucleotide sequence: TGTGCCAGCAGCTTTGGGGCAGGGGCCAACACCGGGGAGCTGTTTTTT. The encoded protein is CASSFGAGANTGELFF. This sequence joins TRBV5-6 and TRBJ2-2; D is perhaps TRBD1 (6 bases). This CDR3 region has 16 residues. Germline V gene sequence: CDR1 SGHDT, CDR2 YYEEEE. The V gene lost 2 bases and the J gene lost 2 bases, with 13 bases spanning the gap. Using reference TRBV5-6 and TRBJ2-2 for the parts outside the CDR3, the full variable domain is DAGVTQSPTHLIKTRGQQVTLRCSPKSGHDTVSWYQQALGQGPQFIFQYYEEEERQRGNFPDRFSGHQFPNYSSELNVNALLLGDSALYLCASSFGAGANTGELFFGEGSRLTVL.

The chain's CDR3 is CASSPGLAGVGEQFF. DNA of the CDR3: TGCGCCAGCAGCCCGGGACTAGCGGGAGTAGGTGAGCAGTTCTTC. The chain employs TRBV5-1 and TRBJ2-1, with 14 bases aligning to TRBD2. The V gene end was trimmed by 4 bases and the J gene end by 9 bases; junction bases not matched to a gene: 6. CDR3 length: 15 residues. Looked up from germline, CDR1 is SGHRS and CDR2 is YFSETQ.